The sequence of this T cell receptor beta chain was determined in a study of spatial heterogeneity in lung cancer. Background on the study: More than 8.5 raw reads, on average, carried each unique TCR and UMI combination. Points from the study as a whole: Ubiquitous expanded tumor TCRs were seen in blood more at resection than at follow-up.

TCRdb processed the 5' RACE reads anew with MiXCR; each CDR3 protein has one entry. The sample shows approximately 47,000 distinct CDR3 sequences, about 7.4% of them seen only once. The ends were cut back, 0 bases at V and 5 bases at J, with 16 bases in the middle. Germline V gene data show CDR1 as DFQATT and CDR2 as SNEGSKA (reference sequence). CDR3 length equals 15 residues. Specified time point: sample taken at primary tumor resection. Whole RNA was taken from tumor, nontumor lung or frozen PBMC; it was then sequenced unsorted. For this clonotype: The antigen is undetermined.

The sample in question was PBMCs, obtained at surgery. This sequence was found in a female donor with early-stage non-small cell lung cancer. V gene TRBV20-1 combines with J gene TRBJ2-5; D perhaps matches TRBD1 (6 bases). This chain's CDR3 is CSARDYRDPSETQYF. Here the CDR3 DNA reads TGCAGTGCTAGAGATTACAGGGACCCATCCGAGACCCAGTACTTC.